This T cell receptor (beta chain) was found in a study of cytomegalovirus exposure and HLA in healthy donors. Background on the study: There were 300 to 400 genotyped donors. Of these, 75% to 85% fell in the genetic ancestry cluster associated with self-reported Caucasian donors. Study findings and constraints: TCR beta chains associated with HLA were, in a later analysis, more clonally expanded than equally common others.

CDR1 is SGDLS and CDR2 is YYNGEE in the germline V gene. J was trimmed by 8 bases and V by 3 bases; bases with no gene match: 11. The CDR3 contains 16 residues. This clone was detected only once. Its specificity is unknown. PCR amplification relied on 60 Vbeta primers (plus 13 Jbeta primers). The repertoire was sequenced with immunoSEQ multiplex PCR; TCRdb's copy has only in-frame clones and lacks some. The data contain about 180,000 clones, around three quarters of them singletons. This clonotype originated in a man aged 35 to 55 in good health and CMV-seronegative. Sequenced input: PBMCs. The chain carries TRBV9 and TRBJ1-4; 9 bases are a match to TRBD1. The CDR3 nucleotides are TGTGCCAGCAGCGCCGAAGTGGGGACAGGGCACGAAAAACTGTTTTTT. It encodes CASSAEVGTGHEKLFF.